A single sample gave rise to the 30 T cell receptor beta chains below, sequenced in a study of blood T cells in healthy people across ages. A second PCR of about 7 to 12 cycles used a sample-barcoded 5' primer and a J-beta primer mix. From the 5' RACE reads, TCRdb called clonotypes with MiXCR, one entry per CDR3 protein. The data hold hundreds of thousands of distinct CDR3 sequences, with roughly 64% observed a single time. The sample was blood. These receptors were collected from a young man in good health.

About this clonotype itself: This may be a read error: a much more frequent sequence differs by one nucleotide. The chain joins TRBV29-1 to TRBJ2-1; TRBD2 might be the D (5 bases). From germline, CDR1 is SQVTM and CDR2 ANQGSEA. The CDR3 contains 14 residues. CDR3 nucleotide sequence: TGCGGCGTTGCCGAGAGCGGCGCCTACAATGAGCAGTTCTTC. It codes for CGVAESGAYNEQFF.

The chain uses TRBV7-3 and TRBJ2-1; possible D gene TRBD1, 5 bases. V was trimmed by 4 bases and J by 10 bases, leaving 14 bases between them. CDR3 length: 13 residues. CDR1 and CDR2 from the germline V gene are SGHTA and FQGTGA. CDR3 sequence (DNA): TGTGCCAGCAGCTCCACCCTTGGGGCGGAGCAGTTCTTC. Protein: CASSSTLGAEQFF.

This clonotype was recorded a few times. V usage is TRBV3-1 and J usage is TRBJ1-2, with D unresolved. Trimming shortened V by 1 base and J by 4 bases, and 4 bases separated the two germline ends. The CDR3 consists of 12 residues. Per the germline V gene, CDR1 is LGHDT and CDR2 is YNNKEL (reference sequence). CDR3 amino acids: CASSQVGYGYTF. Written as DNA, the CDR3 is TGTGCCAGCAGCCAAGTTGGCTATGGCTACACCTTC.

The J gene is TRBJ2-1, the V gene TRBV2; 10 positions match TRBD2. Germline trimming cut 11 bases from V and 4 bases from J; bases unmatched to any gene: 8. The V gene's germline CDR1 is SNHLY and CDR2 FYNNEI. The CDR3 has 14 amino acids. The CDR3 loop is CAASKGLAYNEQFF. CDR3 coding DNA: TGTGCCGCCAGCAAGGGACTAGCGTACAATGAGCAGTTCTTC.

This sequence joins TRBV20-1 and TRBJ1-4; 7 nucleotides line up with TRBD1. Germline V lookup: CDR1 DFQATT, CDR2 SNEGSKA (reference sequence). The CDR3 runs to 14 residues. The V gene end was trimmed by 5 bases and the J gene end by 7 bases; junction bases not matched to a gene: 10. The CDR3 sequence is CSAVPGTEVEKLFF. The CDR3 DNA reads TGCAGTGCTGTTCCCGGGACAGAAGTTGAAAAACTGTTTTTT.

The chain links TRBV3-1 to TRBJ1-2; perhaps TRBD1 as D (6 bases). The CDR3 length is 14 residues. Trimming left V 0 bases short and J 2 bases short, with 7 bases between. Germline loops: CDR1 LGHDT, CDR2 YNNKEL (reference sequence). CDR3 sequence reads: CASSQEGQNYGYTF. DNA for the CDR3: TGTGCCAGCAGCCAAGAAGGACAGAACTATGGCTACACCTTC. The full variable domain, in which reference TRBV3-1 and TRBJ1-2 provide the parts outside the CDR3, is DTAVSQTPKYLVTQMGNDKSIKCEQNLGHDTMYWYKQDSKKFLKIMFSYNNKELIINETVPNRFSPKSPDKAHLNLHINSLELGDSAVYFCASSQEGQNYGYTFGSGTRLTVV.

This clonotype was seen just once. The V call is TRBV10-3, the J call TRBJ2-1; TRBD1 aligns across 9 bases. Germline CDR1 and CDR2: ENHRY and SYGVKD. V shed 11 bases, J shed 7 bases, and the junction held 12 bases outside the gene matches. The CDR3 consists of 14 residues. This chain's CDR3 is CASRQGENLNEQFF. CDR3 nucleotides: TGTGCCTCTCGACAGGGGGAAAACCTTAATGAGCAGTTCTTC.

This rearrangement joins TRBV12-3 or TRBV12-4 to TRBJ2-3, with no clear D. The length of the CDR3 is 14 residues. V lost 3 bases, J lost 2 bases, and 9 bases lay in between. This CDR3 is CASSFGLNTDTQYF. As DNA, the CDR3 is TGTGCCAGCAGTTTCGGCCTAAACACAGATACGCAGTATTTT.

This clonotype was detected a few times. J is TRBJ2-7 and V is TRBV29-1; D gene ambiguous. Per germline, CDR1 SQVTM and CDR2 ANQGSEA. Between the trimmed V and J ends, which lost 0 bases and 1 base, there was a span of 4 bases. CDR3 length equals 12 residues. CDR3 in amino acids: CSVEEQSYEQYF. DNA of the CDR3: TGCAGCGTTGAAGAACAGTCCTACGAGCAGTACTTC.

Regarding this clonotype: At one end, the junction sequence differs from germline, possibly due to a read error. V gene TRBV7-7 combines with J gene TRBJ2-2; no definite D call. Germline values: CDR1 SSHAT, CDR2 FNYEAQ (reference sequence). CDR3 length equals 14 residues. In DNA, the CDR3 is TGTGCTAGCAGCAAAACCCTCGCCACCGGGGAGCTGTTTTTT. It yields the protein CASSKTLATGELFF.

A single count supports this clonotype. The CDR3 loop reads CASSSQAGRREKLFF. In DNA form, the CDR3 reads TGTGCCAGCAGTTCCCAGGCGGGCAGGCGTGAAAAACTGTTTTTT. The genes are TRBV7-2 and TRBJ1-4; D ambiguous. Per the germline V gene, CDR1 is SGHTA and CDR2 is FQGNSA. The CDR3 contains 15 residues. The V gene lost 6 bases and the J gene lost 7 bases, with 18 bases spanning the gap.

This clonotype has only a few counts. The rearrangement links TRBV20-1 to TRBJ2-1; 13 bases line up with TRBD2. The ends lost 6 bases at V and 12 bases at J; junction bases unmatched: 11. The V gene's germline CDR1 is DFQATT and CDR2 SNEGSKA (reference sequence). This CDR3 region has 14 residues. CDR3 sequence reads: CSAPRTSGSRGQFF. CDR3 in DNA: TGCAGTGCCCCCCGGACTAGCGGGAGCCGAGGGCAGTTCTTC.

The chain uses TRBV27 and TRBJ2-7, with 10 bases identical to TRBD1. With V trimmed by 4 bases and J by 2 bases, 5 bases remained unmatched. The CDR3 consists of 15 residues. Per germline, CDR1 MNHEY and CDR2 SMNVEV (reference sequence). The CDR3: CASSSKGQGAYEQYF. CDR3 nucleotide sequence: TGTGCCAGCAGTTCCAAAGGACAGGGGGCCTACGAGCAGTACTTC.

This clonotype was found once. This sequence joins TRBV27 and TRBJ2-3, with 10 bases matching TRBD2. The CDR3 is 15 residues long. J was trimmed by 11 bases and V by 5 bases; bases with no gene match: 13. Germline CDR1 reads MNHEY; CDR2 reads SMNVEV (reference sequence). CDR3 in amino acids: CASSHSGRSYNEQYF. The CDR3 region has the DNA TGTGCCAGCAGTCATAGCGGGAGGTCCTACAATGAGCAGTATTTT.

The rearrangement links TRBV12-3 or TRBV12-4 to TRBJ2-7, with D perhaps being TRBD1 or TRBD2 (5 bases each). This CDR3 has 15 residues. Trimming cost V 5 bases and J 7 bases, with 21 bases left between them. Written as DNA, the CDR3 is TGTGCCAGCAGTGGCCTGGGGACGCTTTACAATGAGCAGTACTTC. Its translation: CASSGLGTLYNEQYF.

The CDR3 bases are TGCGCCAGCAGCACCGGCCAGGGTAGGGACATTCAGTACTTC. Translated, it gives CASSTGQGRDIQYF. The J gene is TRBJ2-4, the V gene TRBV5-1; D possibly corresponds to TRBD1 (5 bases). This CDR3 contains 14 residues. The V gene's germline CDR1 is SGHRS and CDR2 YFSETQ. V dropped 4 bases and J dropped 8 bases, with 16 bases sitting between them.

V is TRBV20-1 and J is TRBJ2-3; a possible D gene is TRBD1 (5 bases). CDR1 is DFQATT, CDR2 SNEGSKA, per germline (reference sequence). Between the trimmed V and J ends, which lost 1 base and 0 bases, there was a span of 11 bases. This CDR3 comprises 15 residues. The CDR3 protein is CSARVWTTSTDTQYF. As DNA, the CDR3 is TGCAGTGCTAGAGTTTGGACAACTAGCACAGATACGCAGTATTTT.

The chain links TRBV2 to TRBJ2-1, with TRBD2 matching over 7 bases. Unmatched junction bases numbered 13, after V lost 7 bases and J lost 4 bases. CDR1 and CDR2 (germline): SNHLY, FYNNEI. This CDR3 is 16 amino acids long. The CDR3 loop is CASKRFGGGLYNEQFF. The CDR3 DNA reads TGTGCCAGCAAGAGATTCGGGGGAGGGCTTTACAATGAGCAGTTCTTC.

The rearrangement joins TRBV10-3 to TRBJ1-6, with D perhaps TRBD1 (5 bases). Trimming stripped 0 bases from V and 10 bases from J, with 16 bases between. Looked up from germline, CDR1 is ENHRY and CDR2 is SYGVKD. This CDR3 contains 16 residues. The CDR3 DNA reads as TGTGCCATCAGTGAGTCGAATGGGGGTGTAAGGTCACCCCTCCACTTT. Its translation is CAISESNGGVRSPLHF.

J is TRBJ1-1 and V is TRBV6-6; tentatively, D is TRBD1 (5 bases). Germline V gene lookup returns CDR1 MNHNY and CDR2 SVGAGI (reference sequence). This CDR3 has 15 residues. V shed 5 bases and J shed 3 bases, with 16 bases lying between them. The CDR3 nucleotides are TGTGCCAGCAGTAAAGGGTTGGGGCGGGACACTGAAGCTTTCTTT. Translating gives CASSKGLGRDTEAFF.

Concerning this clonotype itself: The junction departs from the called germline gene at one end, perhaps through a read error. The V and J genes are TRBV5-1 and TRBJ2-1, with D hard to call. The germline V gene has CDR1 SGHRS and CDR2 YFSETQ. The CDR3 has 15 residues. The CDR3 loop is CATCAKSVGCYEQFF. CDR3 nucleotide sequence: TGTGCCACCTGCGCAAAGTCCGTCGGGTGTTATGAGCAGTTCTTC.

The V and J genes are TRBV27 and TRBJ1-2; no definite D call. The germline V gene encodes CDR1 MNHEY and CDR2 SMNVEV (reference sequence). This CDR3 spans 11 amino acids. V lost 7 bases and J 7 bases, leaving 10 bases between the germline ends. In DNA, the CDR3 is TGTGCCAGCAATGCCGGAGTTGGCTACACCTTC. Amino acid sequence: CASNAGVGYTF.

The rearrangement uses TRBV7-3 and TRBJ2-1; D gene unclear. The CDR3 is 13 amino acids. CDR1 and CDR2 from the germline V gene are SGHTA and FQGTGA. The V end lost 5 bases, the J end lost 10 bases, and 15 bases lay between the germline ends. The CDR3 DNA is TGTGCCAGCAGCCCTCAGGAAGTGGGAGAGCAGTTCTTC. Its protein is CASSPQEVGEQFF.

The chain joins TRBV27 to TRBJ2-5; D not certain. The CDR3 consists of 15 residues. V lost 3 bases, J lost 1 base, and 12 bases lay in between. The germline V gene encodes CDR1 MNHEY and CDR2 SMNVEV (reference sequence). CDR3 region: CASSFSSRLQETQYF. Written as DNA, the CDR3 is TGTGCCAGCAGTTTTTCAAGCCGCCTCCAAGAGACCCAGTACTTC.

V gene TRBV20-1 combines with J gene TRBJ2-7; no firm D call. Germline CDR1 DFQATT, CDR2 SNEGSKA (reference sequence). With 6 bases removed from V and 2 bases from J, the gap between germline ends came to 14 bases. The CDR3 contains 13 residues. CDR3 DNA: TGCAGTGCGCCGCCTAGACAAACCTACGAGCAGTACTTC. As protein: CSAPPRQTYEQYF.

This clonotype was seen ten or more times. Here the CDR3 reads CSVGGDYTEAFF. CDR3 nucleotides: TGCAGCGTTGGAGGGGACTACACTGAAGCTTTCTTT. V is TRBV29-1 and J is TRBJ1-1; D is perhaps TRBD1 (5 bases). Germline loops: CDR1 SQVTM, CDR2 ANQGSEA. Between the trimmed V and J ends, which lost 4 bases and 3 bases, there was a span of 9 bases. The CDR3 loop spans 12 amino acids.

Regarding this clonotype: Germline is not matched at one junction end, which may reflect a read error. The CDR3 region is CASSSQGTQYF. DNA of the CDR3: TGTGCCAGCAGCTCACAAGGGACCCAGTACTTC. This chain connects TRBV7-2 to TRBJ2-5; D ambiguous. Germline V gene sequence: CDR1 SGHTA, CDR2 FQGNSA. This CDR3 spans 11 amino acids. Supplemented by reference TRBV7-2 and TRBJ2-5, the full variable domain reads GAGVSQSPSNKVTEKGKDVELRCDPISGHTALYWYRQSLGQGLEFLIYFQGNSAPDKSGLPSDRFSAERTGGSVSTLTIQRTQQEDSAVYLCASSSQGTQYFGPGTRLLVL.

The chain combines TRBV29-1 with TRBJ1-2, with TRBD1 as a possible D gene (6 bases). The germline V gene has CDR1 SQVTM and CDR2 ANQGSEA. The CDR3 runs 12 residues. Trimming removed 6 bases from V and 8 bases from J, with 16 bases in between. The CDR3 loop reads CSVRTAKYGYTF. The CDR3 DNA reads as TGCAGCGTCCGGACAGCAAAGTACGGCTACACCTTC.

This chain connects TRBV7-2 to TRBJ2-7; D is possibly TRBD2 (6 bases). Germline CDR1 is SGHTA and CDR2 is FQGNSA. Trimming took off 1 base at V and 0 bases at J, with 19 bases between the two ends. CDR3 length: 18 residues. The CDR3 sequence is CASSLVARPRGTSYEQYF. In DNA form, the CDR3 reads TGTGCCAGCAGCTTAGTGGCGCGTCCCCGGGGGACCTCCTACGAGCAGTACTTC.

This clonotype has a handful of counts. CDR3 sequence (DNA): TGTGCCAGCAGCCCCCGGGGGGGGTCTGGAAACACCATATATTTT. Amino acids: CASSPRGGSGNTIYF. This sequence joins TRBV7-9 and TRBJ1-3, with a possible D match to TRBD1 (5 bases). CDR3 length: 15 amino acids. V dropped 5 bases and J dropped 1 base, with 12 bases sitting between them. Germline CDR1 is SEHNR and CDR2 is FQNEAQ (reference sequence).